This TCR beta chain was documented in a study of T-cell memory formation after mild COVID-19. The overall study: TCR clusters were largely donor specific. Study-level findings and limits: The authors did not confirm SARS-CoV-2 specificity of second-wave clones peaking day 37.

TCRdb re-called the 5' RACE reads through MiXCR, storing one row per CDR3 protein. Of around 200,000 distinct CDR3 sequences detected, about a fifth appear once; the ten largest clones hold 3% to 4.5%. This clonotype was counted between two and nine times. Antigen specificity is unknown. The sequenced sample consisted of PBMCs or a T cell subset sorted from them (not recorded which). The receptor was derived from a young man who had mild COVID-19 (a few samples of this study predate the infection). Cell type and time point are not known.

In DNA, the CDR3 is TGTGCCAGCAGTCGGGACTGGTCCTTCACAGATACGCAGTATTTT. This codes for CASSRDWSFTDTQYF. This chain joins TRBV6-6 and TRBJ2-3; a weak D match, TRBD2 (6 bases). The CDR3 consists of 15 residues. Trimming removed 5 bases at V and 2 bases at J, with 14 bases between. The germline CDR1 and CDR2 sequences are MNHNY and SVGAGI (reference sequence).